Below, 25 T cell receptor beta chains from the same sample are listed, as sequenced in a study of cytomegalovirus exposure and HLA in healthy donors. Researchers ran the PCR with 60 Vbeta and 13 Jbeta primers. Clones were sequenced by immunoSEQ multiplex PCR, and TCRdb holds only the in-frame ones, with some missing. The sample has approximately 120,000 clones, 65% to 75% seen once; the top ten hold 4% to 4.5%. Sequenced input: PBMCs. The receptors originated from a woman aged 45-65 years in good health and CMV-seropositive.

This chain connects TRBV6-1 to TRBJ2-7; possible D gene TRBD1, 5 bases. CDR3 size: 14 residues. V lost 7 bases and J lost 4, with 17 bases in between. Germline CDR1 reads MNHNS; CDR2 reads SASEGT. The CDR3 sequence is CASTRDSPGYEQYF. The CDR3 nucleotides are TGTGCCAGCACTAGAGACAGCCCTGGGTACGAGCAGTACTTC.

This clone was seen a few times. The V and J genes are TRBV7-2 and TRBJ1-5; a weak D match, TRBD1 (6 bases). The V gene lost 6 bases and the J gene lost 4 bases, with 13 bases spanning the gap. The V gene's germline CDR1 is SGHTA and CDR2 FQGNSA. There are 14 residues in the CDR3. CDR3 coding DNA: TGTGCCAGCAGTCCCGACAGGAATAATCAGCCCCAGCATTTT. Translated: CASSPDRNNQPQHF.

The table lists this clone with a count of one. As DNA, the CDR3 is TGTGCCAGCAGCTCCAACAGGGTTTTTTCCTACAATGAGCAGTTCTTC. It yields the protein CASSSNRVFSYNEQFF. The chain recombines TRBV11-2 with TRBJ2-1, with D perhaps TRBD1 (6 bases). Germline-derived CDR1 and CDR2 are SGHAT and FQNNGV. This CDR3 is 16 amino acids long. Trimming took off 4 bases at V and 1 base at J, with 14 bases between the two ends.

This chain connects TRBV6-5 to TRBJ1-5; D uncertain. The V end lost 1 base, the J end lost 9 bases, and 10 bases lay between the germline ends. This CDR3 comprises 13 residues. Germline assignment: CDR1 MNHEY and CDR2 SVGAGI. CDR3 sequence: CASSYLPWRPQHF. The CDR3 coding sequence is TGTGCCAGCAGTTACTTGCCGTGGAGGCCCCAGCATTTT.

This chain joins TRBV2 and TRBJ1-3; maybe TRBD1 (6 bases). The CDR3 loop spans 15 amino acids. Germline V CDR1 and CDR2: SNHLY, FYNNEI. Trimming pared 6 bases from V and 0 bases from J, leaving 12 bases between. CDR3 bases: TGTGCCAGCAGGTACAGGGACCTCTCTGGAAACACCATATATTTT. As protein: CASRYRDLSGNTIYF.

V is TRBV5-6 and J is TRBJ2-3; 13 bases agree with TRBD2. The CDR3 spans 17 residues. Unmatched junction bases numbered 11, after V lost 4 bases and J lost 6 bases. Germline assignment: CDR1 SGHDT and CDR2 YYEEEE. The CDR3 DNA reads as TGTGCCAGCAGCGGGGAGACTAGCGGGGGGTATGGGGATACGCAGTATTTT. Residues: CASSGETSGGYGDTQYF.

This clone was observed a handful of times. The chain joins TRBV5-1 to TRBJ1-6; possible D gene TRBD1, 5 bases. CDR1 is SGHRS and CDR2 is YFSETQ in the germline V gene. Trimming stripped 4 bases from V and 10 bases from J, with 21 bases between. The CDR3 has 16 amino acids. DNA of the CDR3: TGCGCCAGCAGCGTTGACCCTGACAGTGAACGATCACCCCTCCACTTT. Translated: CASSVDPDSERSPLHF.

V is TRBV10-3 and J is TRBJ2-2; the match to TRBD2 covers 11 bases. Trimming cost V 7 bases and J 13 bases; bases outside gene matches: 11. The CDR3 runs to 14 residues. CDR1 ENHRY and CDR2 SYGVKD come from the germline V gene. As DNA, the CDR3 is TGTGCCATCACCGATCAAATTGGACTAGCGGGGCTGTTTTTT. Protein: CAITDQIGLAGLFF.

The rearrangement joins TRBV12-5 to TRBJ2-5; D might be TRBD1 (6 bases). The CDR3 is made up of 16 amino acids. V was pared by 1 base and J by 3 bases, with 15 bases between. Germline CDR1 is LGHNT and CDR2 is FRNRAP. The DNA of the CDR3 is TGTGCTAGTGGTTTGGGGAGAGGACAGTTAGAAGAGACCCAGTACTTC. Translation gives CASGLGRGQLEETQYF.

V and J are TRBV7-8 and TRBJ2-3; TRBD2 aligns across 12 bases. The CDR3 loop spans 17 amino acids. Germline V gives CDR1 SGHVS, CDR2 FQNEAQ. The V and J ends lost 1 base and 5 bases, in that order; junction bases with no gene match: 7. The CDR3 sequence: CASSLVLAGGSGDTQYF. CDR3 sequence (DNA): TGTGCCAGCAGCTTAGTTCTAGCGGGGGGGTCCGGAGATACGCAGTATTTT.

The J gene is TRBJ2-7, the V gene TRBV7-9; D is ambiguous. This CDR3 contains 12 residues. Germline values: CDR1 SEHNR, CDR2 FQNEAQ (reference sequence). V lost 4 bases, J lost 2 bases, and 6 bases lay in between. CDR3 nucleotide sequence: TGTGCCAGCAGCTCTTGTCCCTACGAGCAGTACTTC. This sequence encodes CASSSCPYEQYF.

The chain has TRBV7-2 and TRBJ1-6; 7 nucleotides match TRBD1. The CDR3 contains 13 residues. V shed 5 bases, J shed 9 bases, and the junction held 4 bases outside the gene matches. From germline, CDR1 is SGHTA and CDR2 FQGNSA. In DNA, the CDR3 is TGTGCCAGCAGCCTGGGACAGTTTTCACCCCTCCACTTT. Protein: CASSLGQFSPLHF.

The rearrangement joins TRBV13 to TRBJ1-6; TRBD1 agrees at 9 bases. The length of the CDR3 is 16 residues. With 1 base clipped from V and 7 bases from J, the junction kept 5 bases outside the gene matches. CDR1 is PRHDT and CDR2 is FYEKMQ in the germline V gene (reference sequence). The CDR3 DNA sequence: TGTGCCAGCAGCTTAGCCCGGACAGGGGACAATTCACCCCTCCACTTT. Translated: CASSLARTGDNSPLHF.

CDR3 residues: CATGILSNTEAFF. The CDR3 DNA reads TGTGCCACCGGGATCCTCTCGAACACTGAAGCTTTCTTT. The rearrangement joins TRBV6-5 to TRBJ1-1; unclear D gene. The CDR3 contains 13 residues. Germline V CDR1 and CDR2: MNHEY, SVGAGI. Trimming shortened V by 10 bases and J by 1 base, and 13 bases separated the two germline ends.

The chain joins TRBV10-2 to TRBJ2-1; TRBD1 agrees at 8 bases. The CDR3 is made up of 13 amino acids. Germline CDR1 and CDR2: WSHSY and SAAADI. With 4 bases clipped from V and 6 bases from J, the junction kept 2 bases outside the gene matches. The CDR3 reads CASSVDRGNEQFF. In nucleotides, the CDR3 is TGCGCCAGCAGTGTTGACAGGGGCAATGAGCAGTTCTTC.

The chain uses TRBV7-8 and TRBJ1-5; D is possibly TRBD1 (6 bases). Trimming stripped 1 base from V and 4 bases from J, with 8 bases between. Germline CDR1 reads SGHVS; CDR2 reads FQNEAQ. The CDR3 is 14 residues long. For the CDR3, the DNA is TGTGCCAGCAGCTTAGATCAGGGGAATCAGCCCCAGCATTTT. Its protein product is CASSLDQGNQPQHF. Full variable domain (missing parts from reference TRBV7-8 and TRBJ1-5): GAGVSQSPRYKVAKRGQDVALRCDPISGHVSLFWYQQALGQGPEFLTYFQNEAQLDKSGLPSDRFFAERPEGSVSTLKIQRTQQEDSAVYLCASSLDQGNQPQHFGDGTRLSIL.

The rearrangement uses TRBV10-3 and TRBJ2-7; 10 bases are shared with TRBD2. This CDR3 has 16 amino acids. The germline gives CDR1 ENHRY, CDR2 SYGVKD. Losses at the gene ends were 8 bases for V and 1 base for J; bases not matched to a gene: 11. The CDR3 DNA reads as TGTGCCATCGGCGGGGGAAGCGGGGGGGAGTCCTACGAGCAGTACTTC. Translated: CAIGGGSGGESYEQYF.

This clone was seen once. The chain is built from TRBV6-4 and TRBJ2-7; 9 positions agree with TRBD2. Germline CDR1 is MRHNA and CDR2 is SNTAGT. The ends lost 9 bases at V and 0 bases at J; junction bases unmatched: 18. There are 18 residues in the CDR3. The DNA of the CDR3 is TGTGCCAGAGCCCACGGTGGTAGCGGGGGAGAAAGCTCCTACGAGCAGTACTTC. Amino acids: CARAHGGSGGESSYEQYF.

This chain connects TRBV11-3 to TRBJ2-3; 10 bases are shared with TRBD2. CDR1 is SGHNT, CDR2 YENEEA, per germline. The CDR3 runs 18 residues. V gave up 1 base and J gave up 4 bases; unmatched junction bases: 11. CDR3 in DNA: TGTGCCAGCAGCTTAGGACTAGCGGGCCCCAAGAGGGCAGATACGCAGTATTTT. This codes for CASSLGLAGPKRADTQYF.

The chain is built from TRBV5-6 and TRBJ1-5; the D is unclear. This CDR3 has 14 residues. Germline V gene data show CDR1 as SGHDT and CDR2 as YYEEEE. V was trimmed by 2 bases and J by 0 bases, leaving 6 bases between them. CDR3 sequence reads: CASSFQDSNQPQHF. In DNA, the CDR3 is TGTGCCAGCAGCTTTCAGGATAGCAATCAGCCCCAGCATTTT.

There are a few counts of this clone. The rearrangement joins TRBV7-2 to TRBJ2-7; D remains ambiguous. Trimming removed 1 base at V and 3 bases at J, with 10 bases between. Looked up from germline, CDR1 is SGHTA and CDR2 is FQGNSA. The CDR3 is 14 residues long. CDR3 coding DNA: TGTGCCAGCAGCTTAGGTTCTCTGTTCTACGAGCAGTACTTC. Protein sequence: CASSLGSLFYEQYF.

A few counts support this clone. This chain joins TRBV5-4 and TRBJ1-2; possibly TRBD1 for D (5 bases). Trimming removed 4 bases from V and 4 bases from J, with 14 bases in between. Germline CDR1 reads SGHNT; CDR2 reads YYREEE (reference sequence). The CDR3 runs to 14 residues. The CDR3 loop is CASSLPGSPYGYTF. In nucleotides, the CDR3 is TGTGCCAGCAGCCTGCCAGGGTCCCCCTATGGCTACACCTTC.

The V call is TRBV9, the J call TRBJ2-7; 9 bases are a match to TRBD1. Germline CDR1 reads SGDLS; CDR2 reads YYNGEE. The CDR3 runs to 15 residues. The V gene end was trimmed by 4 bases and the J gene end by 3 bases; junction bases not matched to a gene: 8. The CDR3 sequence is CASSISTGGLYEQYF. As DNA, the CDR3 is TGTGCCAGCAGCATATCGACAGGGGGTCTCTACGAGCAGTACTTC.

The CDR3 here is CASSPAGTGGYEQYF. The DNA for the CDR3 is TGTGCCAGCTCACCAGCCGGGACAGGGGGCTACGAGCAGTACTTC. The rearrangement uses TRBV18 and TRBJ2-7; 11 bases map to TRBD1. The CDR3 contains 15 residues. The V segment lost 2 bases and the J segment 3 bases; nucleotides outside the gene matches: 3. Per germline, CDR1 KGHSH and CDR2 LQKENI. Complete variable domain (other parts from reference TRBV18 and TRBJ2-7): NAGVMQNPRHLVRRRGQEARLRCSPMKGHSHVYWYRQLPEEGLKFMVYLQKENIIDESGMPKERFSAEFPKEGPSILRIQQVVRGDSAAYFCASSPAGTGGYEQYFGPGTRLTVT.

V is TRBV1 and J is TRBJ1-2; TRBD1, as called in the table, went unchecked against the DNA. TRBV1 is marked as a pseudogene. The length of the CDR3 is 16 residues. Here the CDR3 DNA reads TGCACCAGCAGCCCAAATTCGGGACAGGGATTATATGGCTACACCTTC. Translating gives CTSSPNSGQGLYGYTF.